This T cell receptor beta chain was captured by sequencing in a study of post-analysis software for immune sequencing data. CDR3 length: 16 residues. Germline V CDR1 and CDR2: SGHRS, YFSETQ. The J segment lost 11 bases and the V segment lost 4 bases, leaving 15 bases of the junction unmatched. On this clonotype itself: Its target is not known. Given a much more abundant clone one base away, this may be a read error.

Incorporated into the TCR beta cDNA libraries were unique molecular identifiers, which served to reduce PCR and sequencing biases. One entry per CDR3 protein results from TCRdb running MiXCR on the PCR reads. The sample includes under 650,000 distinct CDR3 sequences, around 47% of them seen just once. Findings and caveats of the study: Four to six TRBV segments, including TRBV5-6, TRBV5-1 and TRBV20-1, were more frequent in patients than controls.

The chain joins TRBV5-1 to TRBJ2-1; 10 bases match TRBD2. This TCR came from a girl between 5 and 17 years old with multiple sclerosis. The sequenced sample consisted of blood. CDR3 amino acids: CASSAIVSGRQNKQFF. CDR3 bases: TGCGCCAGCAGCGCGATAGTTAGCGGGAGGCAAAATAAGCAGTTCTTC.